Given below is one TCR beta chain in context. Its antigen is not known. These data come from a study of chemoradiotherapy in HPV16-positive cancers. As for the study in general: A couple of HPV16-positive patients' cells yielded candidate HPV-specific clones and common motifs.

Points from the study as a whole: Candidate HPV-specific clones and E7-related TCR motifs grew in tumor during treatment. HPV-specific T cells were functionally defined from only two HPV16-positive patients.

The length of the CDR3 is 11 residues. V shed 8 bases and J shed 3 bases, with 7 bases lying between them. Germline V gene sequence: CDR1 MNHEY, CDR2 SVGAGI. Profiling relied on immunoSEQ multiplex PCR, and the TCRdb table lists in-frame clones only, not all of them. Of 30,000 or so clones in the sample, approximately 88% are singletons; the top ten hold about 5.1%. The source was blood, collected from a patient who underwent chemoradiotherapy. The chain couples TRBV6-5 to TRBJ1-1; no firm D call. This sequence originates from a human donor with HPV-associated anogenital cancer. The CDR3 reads CASARDTEAFF. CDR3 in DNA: TGTGCCAGCGCGAGGGACACTGAAGCTTTCTTT.